Below, one TCR beta chain is given with its context. Its specificity is unknown. The same CDR3 can be traced to other DNA sequences in this sample. Peripheral blood, together with lesional scalp punch biopsies, was collected from alopecia areata patients. RNA was extracted and reverse transcribed into cDNA as the sequencing template. Produced via immunoSEQ multiplex PCR; TCRdb's table is partial and in-frame only. Among hundreds of thousands of clones listed, roughly two thirds were seen once. This entry comes from a study of CD8+ T cells in alopecia areata. Overall study: The study gave treated patients oral tofacitinib at 5 to 10 mg twice daily.

Broader study findings: Scalp sequencing also captures normal skin's resident alphabeta T cells. Lesional scalp, notably in alopecia totalis/universalis, had clonality above that of normal scalp.

Trimming took 1 base from V and 1 from J, leaving 8 bases between them. The CDR3 is made up of 14 amino acids. Germline V gives CDR1 SGHRS, CDR2 YFSETQ. This sample comprised CD4+ T cells sorted from blood, obtained at week 0. This receptor was obtained from a human donor with alopecia areata. The chain employs TRBV5-1 and TRBJ1-1, with TRBD1 as a possible D gene (6 bases). The CDR3 loop reads CASSLLQGNTEAFF. Here the CDR3 DNA reads TGCGCCAGCAGCTTGTTACAGGGGAACACTGAAGCTTTCTTT.